This T cell receptor beta chain was sequenced during a study of regulatory and conventional T cells in RAG deficiency. The germline V gene encodes CDR1 SGHAT and CDR2 FQNNGV. The CDR3 loop spans 19 amino acids. The data were produced by immunoSEQ multiplex PCR, yet TCRdb's version contains in-frame clones alone and is incomplete. The sample consists of 25,000 to 35,000 clones, 85% to 90% of them appearing once. There are a few counts of this clone. One end of the junction is discordant with germline, which a read error may explain. This sample includes further DNA sequences coding for the same CDR3. The sample was also reused in another study, on regulatory T cells. According to that study: Primers: 52 TRBV forward and 13 TRBJ reverse.

The receptor was derived from a human donor in good health. The chain couples TRBV11-2 to TRBJ2-1; 8 nucleotides agree with TRBD2. The source material was CD8+ T cells sorted from blood. This CDR3 is CASSLNGRGGRGSYNEQFF. The CDR3 nucleotides read TGCGCCAGCAGCTTAAACGGACGGGGGGGGAGGGGCTCCTACAATGAGCAGTTCTTC.